This T cell receptor (beta chain) appears in the sequencing data of a study of T cell repertoires in cytomegalovirus infection. TCRdb re-derived calls from the reads in MiXCR, one entry per CDR3 protein. The sample lists around 260,000 distinct CDR3 sequences, roughly 10% occurring once. V dropped 7 bases and J dropped 5 bases, with 12 bases sitting between them. The CDR3 runs 11 residues. Germline V CDR1 and CDR2: SQVTM, ANQGSEA. This clonotype was found many times. The chain joins TRBV29-1 to TRBJ2-7, with no clear D. The sequenced sample was PBMCs. This receptor was identified in a human donor in good health (CMV status not recorded). Some clones in this sample may be carry-over from other donors' samples. CDR3 protein: CSASYVDEQYF. CDR3 nucleotide sequence: TGCAGCGCCTCGTACGTTGACGAGCAGTACTTC.